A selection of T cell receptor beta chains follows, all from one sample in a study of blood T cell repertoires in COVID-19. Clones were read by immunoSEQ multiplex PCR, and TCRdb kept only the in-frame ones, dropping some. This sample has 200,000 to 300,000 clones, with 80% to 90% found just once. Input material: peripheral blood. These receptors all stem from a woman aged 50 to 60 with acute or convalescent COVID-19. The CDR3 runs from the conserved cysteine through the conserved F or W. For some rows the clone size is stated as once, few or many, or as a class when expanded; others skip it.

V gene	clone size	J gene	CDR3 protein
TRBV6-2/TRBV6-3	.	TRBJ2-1	CASSTTTAASSYNEQFF
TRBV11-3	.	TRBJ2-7	CASSSPSESYEQYF
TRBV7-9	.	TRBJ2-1	CASSLTLTSGQNNEQFF
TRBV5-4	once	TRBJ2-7	CASSPPGSISQAYEQYF
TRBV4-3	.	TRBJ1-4	CASAKIGGDEKLFF
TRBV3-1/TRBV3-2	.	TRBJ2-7	CASSRRQGGYEQYF
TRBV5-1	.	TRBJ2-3	CASSLGGRSTDTQYF
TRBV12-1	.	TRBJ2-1	CASSFPTRGCEQFF
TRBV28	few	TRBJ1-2	CATWVEAYYGYTF
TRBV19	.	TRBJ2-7	CASSTSGSSYEQYF
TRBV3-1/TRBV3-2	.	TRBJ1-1	CASSFKYTEAFF
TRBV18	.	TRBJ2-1	CASSAGTGVLGNEQFF
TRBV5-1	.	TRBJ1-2	CASSSTGDYGYTF
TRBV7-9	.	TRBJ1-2	CASSSQENYGYTF
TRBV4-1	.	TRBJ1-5	CASSQGQYDQPQHF
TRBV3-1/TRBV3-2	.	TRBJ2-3	CASSQGWAAEGDTQYF
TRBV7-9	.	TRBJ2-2	CASSLRGTNTGELFF
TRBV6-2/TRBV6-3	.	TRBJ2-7	CASSLGAGGPEAVPYEQYF
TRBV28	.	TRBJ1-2	CASSLYLSGTNYGYTF
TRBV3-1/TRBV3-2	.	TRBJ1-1	CASSPSEPTEAFF
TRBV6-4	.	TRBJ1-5	CASSEGGHQPQHF
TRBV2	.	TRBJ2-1	CASTPGQGSRQFF
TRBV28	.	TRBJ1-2	CASSLGSGGRSYGYTF
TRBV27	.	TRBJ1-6	CASSSGSSYNSPLHF
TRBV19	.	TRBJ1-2	CASSIGDSYGYTF
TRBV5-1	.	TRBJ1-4	CASSSQMPGQGVEKLFF
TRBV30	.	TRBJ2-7	CAWSGTSGSLYEQYF
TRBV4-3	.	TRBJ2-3	CASSRSWDRSTDTQYF
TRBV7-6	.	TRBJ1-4	CASSYSTGAANEKLFF
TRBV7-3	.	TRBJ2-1	CASSRYAGRDEQFF
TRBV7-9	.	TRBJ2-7	CASSLSTPPGVGVYEQYF
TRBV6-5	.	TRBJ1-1	CASSSRGEAFF
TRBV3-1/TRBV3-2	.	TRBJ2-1	CASSPTLAPDNEQFF
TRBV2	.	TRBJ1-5	CASGGQPQPQHF
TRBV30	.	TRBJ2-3	CAWRPRTSGRSDTQYF
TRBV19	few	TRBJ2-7	CASSKDRASYEQYF
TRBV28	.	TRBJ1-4	CASSGADRASWEKLFF
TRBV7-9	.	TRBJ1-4	CASSWQVEEKLFF
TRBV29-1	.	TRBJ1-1	CSVVRPGERLKAFF
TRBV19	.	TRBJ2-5	CASSIAGETQYF
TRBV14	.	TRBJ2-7	CASSQVSGSYHEQYF
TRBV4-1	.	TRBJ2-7	CASSLTTSGISYEQYF
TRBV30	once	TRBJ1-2	CAWSTTPGQGRGYTF